This T cell receptor (beta chain) was documented in a study of response to subunit inactivated influenza vaccine. Findings of the study overall: Each seasonal influenza vaccination, the authors suggested, recruits few new T cells.

TCRdb fed the RT-PCR reads into MiXCR, producing one record per CDR3 protein. The data contain some 500,000 distinct CDR3 sequences, roughly 13% of them seen just once; the ten biggest clones take up around 12%. Only a few counts were recorded for this clonotype. The antigen remains undetermined. The receptor's source is a man aged 50-59 years who received an inactivated influenza vaccine. This sample comprised PBMCs from blood, obtained around seven weeks after vaccination.

The CDR3 DNA reads TGCGCCAGCAGCGCCACAGTCCAAAGCTCCTACGAGCAGTACTTC. Protein: CASSATVQSSYEQYF. J is TRBJ2-7 and V is TRBV5-1; unclear D gene. Germline V gene sequence: CDR1 SGHRS, CDR2 YFSETQ. This CDR3 is 15 amino acids long. V was cut by 4 bases and J by 0 bases, with 14 bases left in between.